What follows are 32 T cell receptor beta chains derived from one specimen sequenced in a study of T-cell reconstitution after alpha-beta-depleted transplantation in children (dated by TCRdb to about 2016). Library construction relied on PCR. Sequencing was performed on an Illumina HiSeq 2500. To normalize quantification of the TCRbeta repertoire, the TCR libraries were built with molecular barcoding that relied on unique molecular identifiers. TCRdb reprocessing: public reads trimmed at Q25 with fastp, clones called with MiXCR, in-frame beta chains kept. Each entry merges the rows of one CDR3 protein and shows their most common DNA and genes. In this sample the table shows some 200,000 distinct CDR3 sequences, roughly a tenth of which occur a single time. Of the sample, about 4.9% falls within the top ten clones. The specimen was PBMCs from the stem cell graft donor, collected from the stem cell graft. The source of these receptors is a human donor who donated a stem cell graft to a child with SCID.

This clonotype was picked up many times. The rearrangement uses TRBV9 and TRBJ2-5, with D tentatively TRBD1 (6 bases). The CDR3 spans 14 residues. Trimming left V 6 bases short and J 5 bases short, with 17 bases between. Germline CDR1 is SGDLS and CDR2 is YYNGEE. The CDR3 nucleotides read TGTGCCAGCAACTCCGGGACACCAGGGGAGACCCAGTACTTC. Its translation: CASNSGTPGETQYF. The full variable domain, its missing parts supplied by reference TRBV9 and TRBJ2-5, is DSGVTQTPKHLITATGQRVTLRCSPRSGDLSVYWYQQSLDQGLQFLIQYYNGEERAKGNILERFSAQQFPDLHSELNLSSLELGDSALYFCASNSGTPGETQYFGPGTRLLVL.

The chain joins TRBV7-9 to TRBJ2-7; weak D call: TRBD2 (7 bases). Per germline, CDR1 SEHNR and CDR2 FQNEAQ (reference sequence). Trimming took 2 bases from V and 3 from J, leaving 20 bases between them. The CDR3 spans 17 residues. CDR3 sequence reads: CASSLIGRGAKFYEQYF. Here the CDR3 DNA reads TGTGCCAGCAGCTTAATCGGTCGGGGGGCTAAATTCTACGAGCAGTACTTC.

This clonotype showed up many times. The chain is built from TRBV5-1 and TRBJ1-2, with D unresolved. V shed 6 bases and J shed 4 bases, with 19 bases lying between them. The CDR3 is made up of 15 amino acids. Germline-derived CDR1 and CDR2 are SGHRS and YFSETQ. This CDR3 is CASTSFSGLPYGYTF. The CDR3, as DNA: TGCGCCAGCACCTCTTTTAGTGGCCTCCCCTATGGCTACACCTTC.

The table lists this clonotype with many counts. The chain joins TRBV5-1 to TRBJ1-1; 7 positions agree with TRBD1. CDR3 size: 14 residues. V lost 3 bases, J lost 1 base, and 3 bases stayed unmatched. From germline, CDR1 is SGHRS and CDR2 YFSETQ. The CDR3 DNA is TGCGCCAGCAGCTCGGGACAGACGAACACTGAAGCTTTCTTT. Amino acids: CASSSGQTNTEAFF.

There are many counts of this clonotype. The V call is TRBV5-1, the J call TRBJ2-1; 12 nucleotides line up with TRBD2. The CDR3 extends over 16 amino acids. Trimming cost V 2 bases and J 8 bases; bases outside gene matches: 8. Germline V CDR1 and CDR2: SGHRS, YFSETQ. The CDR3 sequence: CASSFFASGGADEQFF. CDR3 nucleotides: TGCGCCAGCAGCTTTTTCGCTAGCGGGGGGGCTGATGAGCAGTTCTTC.

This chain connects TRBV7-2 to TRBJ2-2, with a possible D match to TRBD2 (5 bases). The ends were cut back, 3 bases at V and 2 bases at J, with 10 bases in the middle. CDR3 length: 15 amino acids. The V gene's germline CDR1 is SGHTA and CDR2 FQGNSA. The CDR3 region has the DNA TGTGCCAGCAGCTTTGTTCGGGGTAACACCGGGGAGCTGTTTTTT. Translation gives CASSFVRGNTGELFF.

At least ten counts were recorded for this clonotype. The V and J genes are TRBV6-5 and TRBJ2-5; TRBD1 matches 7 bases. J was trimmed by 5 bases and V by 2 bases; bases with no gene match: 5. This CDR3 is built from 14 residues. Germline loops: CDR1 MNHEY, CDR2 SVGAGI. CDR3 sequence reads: CASSYTGQWETQYF. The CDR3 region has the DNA TGTGCCAGCAGTTACACGGGACAGTGGGAGACCCAGTACTTC.

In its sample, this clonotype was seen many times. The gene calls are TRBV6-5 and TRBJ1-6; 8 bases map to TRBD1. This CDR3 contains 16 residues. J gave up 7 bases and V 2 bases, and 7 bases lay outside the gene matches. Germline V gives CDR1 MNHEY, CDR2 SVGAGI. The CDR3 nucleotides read TGTGCCAGCAGTTACCGCGGGACAGGAGAAAATTCACCCCTCCACTTT. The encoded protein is CASSYRGTGENSPLHF.

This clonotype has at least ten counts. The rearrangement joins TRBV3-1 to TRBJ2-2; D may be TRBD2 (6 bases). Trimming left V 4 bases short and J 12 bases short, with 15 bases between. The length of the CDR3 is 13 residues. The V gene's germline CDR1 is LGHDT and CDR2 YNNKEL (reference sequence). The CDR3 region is CASSPTPGRKLFF. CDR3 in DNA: TGTGCCAGCAGCCCTACCCCAGGGAGGAAGCTGTTTTTT.

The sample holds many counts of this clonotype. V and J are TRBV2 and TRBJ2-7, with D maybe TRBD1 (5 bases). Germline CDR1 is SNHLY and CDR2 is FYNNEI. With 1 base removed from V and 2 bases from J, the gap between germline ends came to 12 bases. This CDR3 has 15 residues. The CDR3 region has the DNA TGTGCCAGCAGTGAAGGGACACCCCCTACCTACGAGCAGTACTTC. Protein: CASSEGTPPTYEQYF.

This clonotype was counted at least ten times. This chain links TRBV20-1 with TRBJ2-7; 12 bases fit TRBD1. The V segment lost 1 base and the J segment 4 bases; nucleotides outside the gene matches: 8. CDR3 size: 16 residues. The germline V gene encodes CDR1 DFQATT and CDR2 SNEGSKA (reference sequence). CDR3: CSARAAPGQGAYEQYF. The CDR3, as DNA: TGCAGTGCTAGAGCTGCGCCGGGACAGGGGGCTTACGAGCAGTACTTC.

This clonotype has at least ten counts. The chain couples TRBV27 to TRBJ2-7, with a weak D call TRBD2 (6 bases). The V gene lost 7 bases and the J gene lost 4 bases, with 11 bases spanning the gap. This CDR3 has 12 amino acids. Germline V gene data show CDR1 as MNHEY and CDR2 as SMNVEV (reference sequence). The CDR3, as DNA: TGTGCCAGCAAGAGACTAGGATACGAGCAGTACTTC. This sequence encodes CASKRLGYEQYF.

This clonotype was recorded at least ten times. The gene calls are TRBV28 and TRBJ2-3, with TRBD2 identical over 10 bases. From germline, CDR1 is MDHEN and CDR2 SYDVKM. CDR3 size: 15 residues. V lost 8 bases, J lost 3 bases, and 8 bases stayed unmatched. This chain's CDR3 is CASLAERGGTDTQYF. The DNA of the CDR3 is TGTGCCAGCCTCGCCGAGCGGGGGGGGACAGATACGCAGTATTTT.

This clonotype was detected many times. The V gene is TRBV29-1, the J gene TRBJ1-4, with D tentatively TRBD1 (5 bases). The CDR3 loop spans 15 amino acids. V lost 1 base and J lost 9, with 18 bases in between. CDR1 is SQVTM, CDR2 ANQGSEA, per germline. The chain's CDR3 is CSVEVPGTISQKLFF. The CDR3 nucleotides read TGCAGCGTTGAAGTCCCCGGGACGATTAGCCAAAAACTGTTTTTT.

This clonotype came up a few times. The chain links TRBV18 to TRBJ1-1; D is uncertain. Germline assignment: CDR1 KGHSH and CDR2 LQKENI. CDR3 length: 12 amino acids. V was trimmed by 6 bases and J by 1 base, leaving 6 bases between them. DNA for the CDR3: TGTGCCAGCTCCCCCTCGAACACTGAAGCTTTCTTT. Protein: CASSPSNTEAFF.

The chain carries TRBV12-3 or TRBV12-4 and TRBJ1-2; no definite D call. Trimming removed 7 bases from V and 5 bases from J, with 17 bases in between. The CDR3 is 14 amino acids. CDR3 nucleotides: TGTGCCAGCACCGATGGGCTGTCTGGATATGGCTACACCTTC. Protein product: CASTDGLSGYGYTF.

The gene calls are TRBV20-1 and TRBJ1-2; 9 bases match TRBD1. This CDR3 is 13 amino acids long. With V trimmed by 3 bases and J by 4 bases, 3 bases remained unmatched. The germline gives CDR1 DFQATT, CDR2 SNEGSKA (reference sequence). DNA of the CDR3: TGCAGTGCTAGTCTGGACAGGGGCTATGGCTACACCTTC. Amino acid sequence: CSASLDRGYGYTF.

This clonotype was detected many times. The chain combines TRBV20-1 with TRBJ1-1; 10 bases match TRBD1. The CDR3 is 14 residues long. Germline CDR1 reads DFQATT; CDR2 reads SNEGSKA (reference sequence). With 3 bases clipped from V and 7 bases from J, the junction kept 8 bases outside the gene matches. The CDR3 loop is CSAREGTGALEAFF. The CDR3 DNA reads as TGCAGTGCTAGGGAAGGGACAGGGGCGCTTGAAGCTTTCTTT.

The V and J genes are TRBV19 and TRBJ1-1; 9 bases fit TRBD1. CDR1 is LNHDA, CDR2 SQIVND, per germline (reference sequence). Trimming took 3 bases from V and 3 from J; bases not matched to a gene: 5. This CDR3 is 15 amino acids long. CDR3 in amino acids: CASSIGTGWDTEAFF. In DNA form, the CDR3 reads TGTGCCAGTAGTATTGGGACAGGGTGGGACACTGAAGCTTTCTTT.

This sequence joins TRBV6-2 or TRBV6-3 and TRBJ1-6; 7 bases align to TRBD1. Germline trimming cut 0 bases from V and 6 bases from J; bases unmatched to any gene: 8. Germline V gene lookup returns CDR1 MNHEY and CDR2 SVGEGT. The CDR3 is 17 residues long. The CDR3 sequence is CASSYSQPGQTNSPLHF. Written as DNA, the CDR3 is TGTGCCAGCAGTTACTCGCAACCGGGACAGACTAATTCACCCCTCCACTTT.

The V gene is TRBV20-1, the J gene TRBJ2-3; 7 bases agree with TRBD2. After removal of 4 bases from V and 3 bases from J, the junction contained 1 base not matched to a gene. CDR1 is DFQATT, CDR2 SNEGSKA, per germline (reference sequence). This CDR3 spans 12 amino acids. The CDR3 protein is CSAKGGTDTQYF. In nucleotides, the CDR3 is TGCAGTGCTAAGGGAGGGACAGATACGCAGTATTTT.

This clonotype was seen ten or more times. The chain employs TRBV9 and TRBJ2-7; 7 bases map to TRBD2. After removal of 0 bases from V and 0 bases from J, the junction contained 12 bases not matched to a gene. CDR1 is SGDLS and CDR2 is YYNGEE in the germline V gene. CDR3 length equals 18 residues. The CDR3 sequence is CASSVGGDGAGFSYEQYF. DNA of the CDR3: TGTGCCAGCAGCGTAGGGGGCGATGGAGCGGGGTTCTCCTACGAGCAGTACTTC.

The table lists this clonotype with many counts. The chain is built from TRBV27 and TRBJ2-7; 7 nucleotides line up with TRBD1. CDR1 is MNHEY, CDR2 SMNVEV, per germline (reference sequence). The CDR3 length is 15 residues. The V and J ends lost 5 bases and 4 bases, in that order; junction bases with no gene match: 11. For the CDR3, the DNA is TGTGCCAGCAGTATCGGAAGACAGGGAAGGTACGAGCAGTACTTC. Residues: CASSIGRQGRYEQYF.

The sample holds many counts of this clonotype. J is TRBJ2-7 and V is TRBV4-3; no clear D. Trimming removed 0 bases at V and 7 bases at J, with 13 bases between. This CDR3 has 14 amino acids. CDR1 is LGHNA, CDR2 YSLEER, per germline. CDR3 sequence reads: CASSQDSRVREQYF. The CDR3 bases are TGCGCCAGCAGCCAAGATAGTAGGGTTAGGGAGCAGTACTTC.

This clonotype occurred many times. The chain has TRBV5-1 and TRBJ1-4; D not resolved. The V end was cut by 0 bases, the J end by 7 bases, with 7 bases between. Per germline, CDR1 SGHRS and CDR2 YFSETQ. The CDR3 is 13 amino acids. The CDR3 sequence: CASSLGHGEKLFF. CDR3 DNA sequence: TGCGCCAGCAGCTTGGGACATGGTGAAAAACTGTTTTTT.

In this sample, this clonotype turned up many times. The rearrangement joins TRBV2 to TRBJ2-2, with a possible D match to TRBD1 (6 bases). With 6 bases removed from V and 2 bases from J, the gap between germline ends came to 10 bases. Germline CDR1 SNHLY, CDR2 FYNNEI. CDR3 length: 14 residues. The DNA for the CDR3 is TGTGCCAGCAGACGACAGGCAAACACCGGGGAGCTGTTTTTT. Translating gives CASRRQANTGELFF.

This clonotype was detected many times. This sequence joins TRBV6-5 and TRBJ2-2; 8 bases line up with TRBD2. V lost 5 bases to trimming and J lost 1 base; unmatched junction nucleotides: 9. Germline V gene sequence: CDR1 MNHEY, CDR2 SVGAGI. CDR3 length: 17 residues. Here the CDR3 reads CASSRGAGAWNTGELFF. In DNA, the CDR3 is TGTGCCAGCAGTAGGGGAGCGGGGGCCTGGAACACCGGGGAGCTGTTTTTT.

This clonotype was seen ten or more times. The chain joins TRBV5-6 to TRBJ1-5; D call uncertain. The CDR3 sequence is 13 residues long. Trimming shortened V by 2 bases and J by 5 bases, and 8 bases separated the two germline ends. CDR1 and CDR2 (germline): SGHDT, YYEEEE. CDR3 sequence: CASSFKRDQPQHF. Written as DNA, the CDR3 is TGTGCCAGCAGCTTCAAGCGGGATCAGCCCCAGCATTTT. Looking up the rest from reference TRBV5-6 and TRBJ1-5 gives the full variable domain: DAGVTQSPTHLIKTRGQQVTLRCSPKSGHDTVSWYQQALGQGPQFIFQYYEEEERQRGNFPDRFSGHQFPNYSSELNVNALLLGDSALYLCASSFKRDQPQHFGDGTRLSIL.

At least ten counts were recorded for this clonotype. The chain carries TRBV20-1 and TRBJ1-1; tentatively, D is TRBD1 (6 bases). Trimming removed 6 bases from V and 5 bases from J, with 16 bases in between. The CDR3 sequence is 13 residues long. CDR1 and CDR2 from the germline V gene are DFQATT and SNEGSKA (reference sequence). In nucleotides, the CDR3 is TGCAGTGCCATACAGGGAGGTTGGACTGAAGCTTTCTTT. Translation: CSAIQGGWTEAFF.

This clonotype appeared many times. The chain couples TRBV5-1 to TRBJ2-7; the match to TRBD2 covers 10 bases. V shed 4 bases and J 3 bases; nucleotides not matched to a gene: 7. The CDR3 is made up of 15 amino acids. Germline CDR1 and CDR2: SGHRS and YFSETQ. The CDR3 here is CASSVLAGTDYEQYF. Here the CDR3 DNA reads TGCGCCAGCAGCGTACTAGCGGGGACCGACTACGAGCAGTACTTC.

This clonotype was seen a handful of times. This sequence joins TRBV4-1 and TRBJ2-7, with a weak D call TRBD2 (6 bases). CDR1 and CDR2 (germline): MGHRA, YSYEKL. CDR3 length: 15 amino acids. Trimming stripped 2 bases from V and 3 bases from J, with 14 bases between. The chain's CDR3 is CASSQQVGGRYEQYF. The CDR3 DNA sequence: TGCGCCAGCAGCCAACAGGTCGGGGGTCGCTACGAGCAGTACTTC.

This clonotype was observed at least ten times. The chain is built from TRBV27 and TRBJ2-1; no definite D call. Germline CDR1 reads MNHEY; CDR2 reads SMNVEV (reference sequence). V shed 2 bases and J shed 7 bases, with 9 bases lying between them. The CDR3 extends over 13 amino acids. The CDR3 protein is CASSLAGENEQFF. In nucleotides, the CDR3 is TGTGCCAGCAGTTTAGCAGGAGAGAATGAGCAGTTCTTC.